The 31 T cell receptor beta chains below all came from one sample that was sequenced in a study of T cells after posttransplantation cyclophosphamide. Only in-frame clones appear in the TCRdb table, and some are missing; sequencing was by immunoSEQ multiplex PCR. Of tens of thousands of clones in the sample, around 80% were seen once. A marrow graft followed busulfan-fludarabine conditioning, with cyclophosphamide on days +3 and +4. The sample consisted of CD4+ T cells sorted from blood, taken roughly 2,000 days after a stem cell transplant with posttransplant cyclophosphamide. The receptor source for this set is a female patient in her thirties or forties who received an allogeneic stem cell transplant from a related donor, was CMV-positive, and had no GVHD. Some of the T cells may derive from the graft donor.

The chain joins TRBV9 to TRBJ2-5; 7 bases fit TRBD1. Germline V CDR1 and CDR2: SGDLS, YYNGEE. J gave up 5 bases and V 0 bases, and 4 bases lay outside the gene matches. This CDR3 contains 14 residues. As DNA, the CDR3 is TGTGCCAGCAGCGTAGACAGGGGCTGGGAGACCCAGTACTTC. As protein: CASSVDRGWETQYF.

The J gene is TRBJ2-3, the V gene TRBV11-2; 9 nucleotides match TRBD1. Germline V CDR1 and CDR2: SGHAT, FQNNGV. The ends lost 6 bases at V and 4 bases at J; junction bases unmatched: 5. The CDR3 extends over 14 amino acids. Written as DNA, the CDR3 is TGTGCCAGCAGTCAGGACAGGGGCTCAGATACGCAGTATTTT. It codes for CASSQDRGSDTQYF.

This chain links TRBV6-1 with TRBJ1-5, with D unclear. The CDR3 is 14 amino acids. The germline gives CDR1 MNHNS, CDR2 SASEGT. Trimming cost V 4 bases and J 2 bases, with 9 bases left between them. In DNA, the CDR3 is TGTGCCAGCAGTGGCGTGATAGGCAATCAGCCCCAGCATTTT. Amino acid sequence: CASSGVIGNQPQHF.

The V and J genes are TRBV27 and TRBJ1-4, with D possibly matching TRBD1 (6 bases). Germline loops: CDR1 MNHEY, CDR2 SMNVEV (reference sequence). V was shortened by 4 bases and J by 3 bases, with 21 bases between the two germline ends. This CDR3 has 18 amino acids. DNA of the CDR3: TGTGCCAGCAGTTCGGGCAGGGGCCCCCGGGGTGCTAATGAAAAACTGTTTTTT. Its translation: CASSSGRGPRGANEKLFF.

The rearrangement joins TRBV5-4 to TRBJ2-3, with D uncertain. CDR1 SGHNT and CDR2 YYREEE come from the germline V gene (reference sequence). The V end lost 0 bases, the J end lost 4 bases, and 6 bases lay between the germline ends. This CDR3 has 13 residues. DNA of the CDR3: TGTGCCAGCAGCTTGGCCTACTCAGATACGCAGTATTTT. Protein: CASSLAYSDTQYF.

The rearrangement joins TRBV6-1 to TRBJ1-1, with 8 bases identical to TRBD1. The CDR3 is 14 amino acids. The V and J ends lost 6 bases and 2 bases, in that order; junction bases with no gene match: 5. Germline CDR1 MNHNS, CDR2 SASEGT. CDR3 coding DNA: TGTGCCAGCAGCCGGGACAGGCTAAACACTGAAGCTTTCTTT. This sequence encodes CASSRDRLNTEAFF.

This chain joins TRBV4-3 and TRBJ1-4, with TRBD1 matching over 7 bases. Germline V gives CDR1 LGHNA, CDR2 YSLEER. V was pared by 6 bases and J by 6 bases, with 4 bases of the junction left unmatched. This CDR3 has 13 amino acids. The CDR3 is CASRRGQYEKLFF. Here the CDR3 DNA reads TGCGCCAGCAGGCGGGGACAGTATGAAAAACTGTTTTTT.

Here the CDR3 reads CASSRQGASYEQYF. The CDR3 DNA reads TGTGCCAGCTCGAGACAGGGGGCGTCCTACGAGCAGTACTTC. V gene TRBV6-5 combines with J gene TRBJ2-7; 10 bases match TRBD1. This CDR3 spans 14 amino acids. CDR1 is MNHEY, CDR2 SVGAGI, per germline. V dropped 8 bases and J dropped 1; count of bases not matched to a gene: 5.

This clone showed up just a few times. V usage is TRBV5-5 and J usage is TRBJ2-7; D possibly corresponds to TRBD1 (5 bases). Trimming cost V 0 bases and J 3 bases, with 7 bases left between them. The CDR3 is made up of 13 amino acids. Germline assignment: CDR1 SGHKS and CDR2 YYEKEE (reference sequence). The DNA of the CDR3 is TGTGCCAGCAGCTTGGGACAGATCTACGAGCAGTACTTC. Protein: CASSLGQIYEQYF.

This chain links TRBV15 with TRBJ2-3; 7 bases match TRBD1. The V segment lost 0 bases and the J segment 5 bases; nucleotides outside the gene matches: 8. The CDR3 spans 16 residues. Germline loops: CDR1 LNHNV, CDR2 YYDKDF (reference sequence). CDR3 nucleotides: TGTGCCACCAGCAGAGACCCCTCAGGGGGAAAAGATACGCAGTATTTT. Its translation is CATSRDPSGGKDTQYF.

The J gene is TRBJ2-7, the V gene TRBV6-6; the D gene is possibly TRBD1 (6 bases). There are 14 residues in the CDR3. Trimming took off 6 bases at V and 2 bases at J, with 14 bases between the two ends. Germline values: CDR1 MNHNY, CDR2 SVGAGI (reference sequence). The CDR3 region has the DNA TGTGCCAGCAGATTACAGGGAACACCCTACGAGCAGTACTTC. It yields the protein CASRLQGTPYEQYF.

The chain carries TRBV5-6 and TRBJ2-7; TRBD1 matches 7 bases. The junction had 15 bases not matched to a gene; V was cut back by 2 bases and J by 7 bases. Germline loops: CDR1 SGHDT, CDR2 YYEEEE. This CDR3 comprises 16 residues. Written as DNA, the CDR3 is TGTGCCAGCAGCTTCACGAGTGTAGGGGGCTCTGGGGAGCAGTACTTC. Encoded protein: CASSFTSVGGSGEQYF.

This chain connects TRBV6-1 to TRBJ2-3; 11 bases line up with TRBD2. Germline V gene data show CDR1 as MNHNS and CDR2 as SASEGT. Losses at the gene ends were 2 bases for V and 1 base for J; bases not matched to a gene: 2. There are 16 residues in the CDR3. In nucleotides, the CDR3 is TGTGCCAGCAGTGAAATACTAGCGGGGGGCACAGATACGCAGTATTTT. Its protein product is CASSEILAGGTDTQYF.

The CDR3 here is CASSRTVADTQYF. In DNA, the CDR3 is TGTGCCAGCTCCCGAACTGTCGCAGATACGCAGTATTTT. The chain links TRBV18 to TRBJ2-3; D not resolved. The ends were cut back, 6 bases at V and 4 bases at J, with 11 bases in the middle. The CDR3 consists of 13 residues. Germline CDR1 reads KGHSH; CDR2 reads LQKENI.

The chain combines TRBV5-6 with TRBJ1-2; 8 bases align to TRBD1. Looked up from germline, CDR1 is SGHDT and CDR2 is YYEEEE. CDR3 length: 14 residues. V trimming: 3 bases; J trimming: 8 bases; junction bases outside the gene matches: 9. This CDR3 reads CASSSTGGSGGYTF. In DNA, the CDR3 is TGTGCCAGCAGCTCTACAGGGGGATCGGGGGGCTACACCTTC.

The chain uses TRBV5-4 and TRBJ2-5; weak D call: TRBD1 (6 bases). Trimming removed 4 bases from V and 2 bases from J, with 12 bases in between. The germline gives CDR1 SGHNT, CDR2 YYREEE (reference sequence). The CDR3 totals 14 residues. DNA for the CDR3: TGTGCCAGCAGCCGCCGGGACATACAAGAGACCCAGTACTTC. Amino acids: CASSRRDIQETQYF.

This chain joins TRBV18 and TRBJ2-1; maybe TRBD1 (5 bases). Per germline, CDR1 KGHSH and CDR2 LQKENI. The CDR3 is 15 amino acids. The V gene lost 1 base and the J gene lost 4 bases, with 11 bases spanning the gap. The CDR3 nucleotides are TGTGCCAGCTCACCACAGGGGATTAGTTACAATGAGCAGTTCTTC. Its protein is CASSPQGISYNEQFF.

This chain uses TRBV7-2 with TRBJ2-7; 10 bases align to TRBD1. V was pared by 5 bases and J by 6 bases, with 7 bases of the junction left unmatched. CDR1 is SGHTA, CDR2 FQGNSA, per germline. This CDR3 comprises 14 residues. CDR3 nucleotides: TGTGCCAGCAGCCCCGACAGGGGGCTCGGCGAGCAGTACTTC. Protein sequence: CASSPDRGLGEQYF.

The genes are TRBV5-5 and TRBJ2-3; D remains unclear. V lost 2 bases and J lost 6, with 7 bases in between. Germline V gene sequence: CDR1 SGHKS, CDR2 YYEKEE (reference sequence). The CDR3 covers 12 residues. The CDR3 DNA reads TGTGCCAGCAGCTTAACTTCCGATACGCAGTATTTT. It is translated as CASSLTSDTQYF. The variable domain in full, completed from reference TRBV5-5 and TRBJ2-3, reads DAGVTQSPTHLIKTRGQQVTLRCSPISGHKSVSWYQQVLGQGPQFIFQYYEKEERGRGNFPDRFSARQFPNYSSELNVNALLLGDSALYLCASSLTSDTQYFGPGTRLTVL.

This clone has only a few counts. This chain links TRBV7-6 with TRBJ2-2; 16 bases align to TRBD2. The CDR3 totals 18 residues. Germline V gene data show CDR1 as SGHVS and CDR2 as FNYEAQ. Trimming cost V 4 bases and J 3 bases; bases outside gene matches: 5. CDR3 amino acids: CASSSGLAGGPDTGELFF. CDR3 in DNA: TGTGCCAGCAGCTCGGGACTAGCGGGGGGGCCGGACACCGGGGAGCTGTTTTTT.

This sequence joins TRBV27 and TRBJ2-5; TRBD1 matches 11 bases. This CDR3 has 15 amino acids. After removal of 6 bases from V and 2 bases from J, the junction contained 5 bases not matched to a gene. Germline loops: CDR1 MNHEY, CDR2 SMNVEV (reference sequence). Here the CDR3 reads CASRGDRGRQETQYF. The CDR3 coding sequence is TGTGCCAGCAGAGGGGACAGGGGGAGGCAAGAGACCCAGTACTTC.

The genes are TRBV5-4 and TRBJ1-5; TRBD1 matches at 8 bases. This CDR3 comprises 15 residues. Germline CDR1 is SGHNT and CDR2 is YYREEE (reference sequence). After removal of 4 bases from V and 4 bases from J, the junction contained 7 bases not matched to a gene. The CDR3 DNA follows: TGTGCCAGCAGCCCTGGGACAGGCCGGAATCAGCCCCAGCATTTT. It codes for CASSPGTGRNQPQHF. The whole variable domain, filled in from reference TRBV5-4 and TRBJ1-5, reads ETGVTQSPTHLIKTRGQQVTLRCSSQSGHNTVSWYQQALGQGPQFIFQYYREEENGRGNFPPRFSGLQFPNYSSELNVNALELDDSALYLCASSPGTGRNQPQHFGDGTRLSIL.

The V and J genes are TRBV11-2 and TRBJ2-7; the D gene is possibly TRBD2 (6 bases). The CDR3 is 17 amino acids. V was shortened by 5 bases and J by 4 bases, with 24 bases between the two germline ends. Germline assignment: CDR1 SGHAT and CDR2 FQNNGV. The CDR3 sequence is CASSHPRGGASYYEQYF. CDR3 DNA sequence: TGTGCCAGCAGCCATCCGCGGGGCGGCGCCTCCTATTACGAGCAGTACTTC.

This chain joins TRBV7-3 and TRBJ2-5; 11 positions agree with TRBD2. The length of the CDR3 is 15 residues. V shed 3 bases, J shed 4 bases, and the junction held 4 bases outside the gene matches. Germline assignment: CDR1 SGHTA and CDR2 FQGTGA. CDR3 in amino acids: CASSFSGGASETQYF. CDR3 nucleotides: TGTGCCAGCAGCTTTAGCGGGGGGGCCTCAGAGACCCAGTACTTC.

This clone was observed once. J is TRBJ2-1 and V is TRBV5-1; D is possibly TRBD2 (5 bases). Deletions cut 4 bases from V and 8 bases from J, with 10 bases between. Per the germline V gene, CDR1 is SGHRS and CDR2 is YFSETQ. There are 12 residues in the CDR3. As DNA, the CDR3 is TGCGCCAGCAGCCCCGGGGTCGATGAGCAGTTCTTC. It specifies CASSPGVDEQFF.

The rearrangement joins TRBV19 to TRBJ1-2; D is possibly TRBD1 (5 bases). CDR3 size: 12 residues. Trimming cost V 11 bases and J 2 bases, with 12 bases left between them. Per the germline V gene, CDR1 is LNHDA and CDR2 is SQIVND (reference sequence). The CDR3 nucleotides are TGTGCCGCCAGGACACTAAACTATGGCTACACCTTC. This encodes CAARTLNYGYTF.

The J gene is TRBJ1-5, the V gene TRBV6-6; D ambiguous. The V and J ends lost 7 bases and 0 bases respectively, with 7 bases between them. The CDR3 covers 13 residues. Germline CDR1 is MNHNY and CDR2 is SVGAGI (reference sequence). CDR3 sequence (DNA): TGTGCCAGCAATCGGGATAGCAATCAGCCCCAGCATTTT. It codes for CASNRDSNQPQHF.

The chain has TRBV27 and TRBJ1-3; possible D gene TRBD1, 6 bases. Germline lookup yields CDR1 MNHEY and CDR2 SMNVEV (reference sequence). Trimming left V 2 bases short and J 1 base short, with 12 bases between. The CDR3 sequence is 16 residues long. The CDR3 DNA reads as TGTGCCAGCAGTTTAGGGGGGGGCCAATCTGGAAACACCATATATTTT. It yields the protein CASSLGGGQSGNTIYF.

The chain carries TRBV7-2 and TRBJ1-1; D unclear. Germline assignment: CDR1 SGHTA and CDR2 FQGNSA. CDR3 length: 14 residues. Trimming took 0 bases from V and 0 from J, leaving 5 bases between them. CDR3 sequence (DNA): TGTGCCAGCAGCTTAGCACAGATGAACACTGAAGCTTTCTTT. Translation: CASSLAQMNTEAFF.

The chain joins TRBV5-1 to TRBJ1-2, with TRBD1 as a possible D gene (6 bases). V shed 4 bases and J shed 2 bases, with 9 bases lying between them. CDR3 length equals 13 residues. The germline V gene encodes CDR1 SGHRS and CDR2 YFSETQ. The CDR3 loop reads CASSMDSNYGYTF. The CDR3 nucleotides read TGCGCCAGCAGCATGGACAGCAACTATGGCTACACCTTC.

The chain couples TRBV11-2 to TRBJ1-5, with D hard to call. CDR1 is SGHAT, CDR2 FQNNGV, per germline. Trimming took 1 base from V and 4 from J, leaving 2 bases between them. There are 12 residues in the CDR3. For the CDR3, the DNA is TGTGCCAGCAGCTTAGCAAATCAGCCCCAGCATTTT. Residues: CASSLANQPQHF.